The 16 T cell receptor beta chains in this list originate from one sample, sequenced in a study of T cells in Graves' hyperthyroidism and ophthalmopathy (dated by TCRdb to the late 2010s). Library creation used multiplex PCR. The listed sequencing device is Illumina HiSeq 2000. TCR beta CDR3 regions were amplified from RNA transcripts. The first round of RT-PCR for the TCR CDR3 was performed with the HTBI primer set and the Qiagen OneStep RT-PCR kit. In TCRdb, the public reads were trimmed at Q25 with fastp and aligned with MiXCR, with productive beta chains retained. Under each unique CDR3 protein, matching rows form one entry showing the most common genes and DNA. This sample has more than 350,000 distinct CDR3 sequences in its table, and nearly 15% of those were observed once. The ten biggest clones cover about 21% of the sample. Source material: blood. Receptor source: a woman aged 55-69 years with Graves' ophthalmopathy.

The gene calls are TRBV10-3 and TRBJ2-7; 11 nucleotides agree with TRBD2. The germline CDR1 and CDR2 sequences are ENHRY and SYGVKD. The junction had 5 bases not matched to a gene; V was cut back by 10 bases and J by 0 bases. CDR3 length equals 14 residues. CDR3 DNA: TGTGCCACCCAAGGGACTAGCGGCTCCTACGAGCAGTACTTC. Protein product: CATQGTSGSYEQYF.

This clonotype appeared many times. The rearrangement joins TRBV28 to TRBJ1-4; 10 bases align to TRBD1. The ends lost 2 bases at V and 7 bases at J; junction bases unmatched: 1. This CDR3 contains 14 residues. Germline CDR1 is MDHEN and CDR2 is SYDVKM. Here the CDR3 DNA reads TGTGCCAGCAGTTTACGACAGGGGGCTGAAAAACTGTTTTTT. Amino acid sequence: CASSLRQGAEKLFF.

This clonotype was observed many times. The CDR3 nucleotides are TGTGCCAGCTCACCGTCTATCTTTTCCTACGAGCAGTACTTC. Translated: CASSPSIFSYEQYF. The V gene is TRBV18, the J gene TRBJ2-7; D remains ambiguous. Germline values: CDR1 KGHSH, CDR2 LQKENI. The V end was cut by 3 bases, the J end by 1 base, with 10 bases between. The CDR3 length is 14 residues.

This clonotype was counted only a few times. The chain has TRBV6-6 and TRBJ2-2; tentative D call: TRBD1 (6 bases). CDR3 size: 15 residues. From germline, CDR1 is MNHNY and CDR2 SVGAGI (reference sequence). The ends were cut back, 2 bases at V and 9 bases at J, with 16 bases in the middle. The CDR3 region has the DNA TGTGCCAGCAGTTACCACCCAAAACAGGGCTGGGAGCTGTTTTTT. It codes for CASSYHPKQGWELFF.

The chain joins TRBV5-1 to TRBJ2-3, with 12 bases matching TRBD1. Germline V gene lookup returns CDR1 SGHRS and CDR2 YFSETQ. J gave up 8 bases and V 4 bases, and 11 bases lay outside the gene matches. This CDR3 contains 16 residues. This chain's CDR3 is CASSPGQGALLGTQYF. The CDR3 DNA follows: TGCGCCAGCAGCCCGGGACAGGGGGCGCTTCTTGGTACGCAGTATTTT.

This clonotype appeared many times. The rearrangement links TRBV11-2 to TRBJ2-3; 11 nucleotides agree with TRBD2. This CDR3 has 14 amino acids. V gave up 0 bases and J gave up 14 bases; unmatched junction bases: 7. Germline CDR1 is SGHAT and CDR2 is FQNNGV. CDR3 DNA sequence: TGTGCCAGCAGCTTAGATCCGCCTAGCGGGAGGATGTATTTT. Translated: CASSLDPPSGRMYF.

As to this clonotype: The junction differs from germline at one of its ends, possibly a read error. The J gene is TRBJ2-5, the V gene TRBV11-2; D possibly matches TRBD1 or TRBD2 (5 bases each). Germline lookup yields CDR1 SGHAT and CDR2 FQNNGV. The CDR3 sequence is 17 residues long. The CDR3 sequence: CAGSGHGGPASQETQYF. CDR3 coding DNA: TGTGCCGGCAGCGGACATGGGGGACCAGCGTCGCAAGAGACCCAGTACTTC.

The chain recombines TRBV28 with TRBJ2-3, with no clear D. The CDR3 covers 13 residues. Germline lookup yields CDR1 MDHEN and CDR2 SYDVKM. Trimming removed 6 bases at V and 0 bases at J, with 7 bases between. CDR3 residues: CASRGVSTDTQYF. The CDR3, as DNA: TGTGCCAGCAGAGGAGTGAGCACAGATACGCAGTATTTT. Together with reference TRBV28 and TRBJ2-3, the CDR3 gives the full variable domain: DVKVTQSSRYLVKRTGEKVFLECVQDMDHENMFWYRQDPGLGLRLIYFSYDVKMKEKGDIPEGYSVSREKKERFSLILESASTNQTSMYLCASRGVSTDTQYFGPGTRLTVL.

This clonotype was seen more than once but under ten times. J is TRBJ2-7 and V is TRBV9; 10 positions match TRBD2. This CDR3 is built from 14 residues. Germline lookup yields CDR1 SGDLS and CDR2 YYNGEE. Germline trimming cut 3 bases from V and 5 bases from J; bases unmatched to any gene: 5. This CDR3 reads CASSEGLASDEQYF. The CDR3 bases are TGTGCCAGCAGCGAGGGACTAGCGAGCGACGAGCAGTACTTC.

The genes are TRBV2 and TRBJ1-3; D is perhaps TRBD1 (5 bases). The germline V and J ends were trimmed by 6 bases and 1 base, with 16 bases remaining between them. Per germline, CDR1 SNHLY and CDR2 FYNNEI. The CDR3 is made up of 16 amino acids. The CDR3 DNA reads as TGTGCCAGCAGCGGGGGGGGTTTAGGGTCTGGAAACACCATATATTTT. The encoded protein is CASSGGGLGSGNTIYF.

The chain combines TRBV5-1 with TRBJ1-5; 9 bases match TRBD1. The CDR3 contains 14 residues. The junction had 2 bases not matched to a gene; V was cut back by 2 bases and J by 5 bases. In germline, CDR1 is SGHRS, CDR2 YFSETQ. The CDR3 reads CASSFRTGDQPQHF. The CDR3 nucleotides are TGCGCCAGCAGCTTCAGGACAGGGGATCAGCCCCAGCATTTT.

Ten or more counts support this clonotype. The chain carries TRBV27 and TRBJ1-2; D unresolved. V was pared by 2 bases and J by 8 bases, with 15 bases between. This CDR3 region has 14 residues. The V gene's germline CDR1 is MNHEY and CDR2 SMNVEV (reference sequence). The chain's CDR3 is CASSLRPGSSGYTF. The CDR3 nucleotides read TGTGCCAGCAGTTTAAGGCCAGGTTCATCGGGCTACACCTTC.

This clonotype was observed a handful of times. The chain's CDR3 is CSALQGFQSSPLHF. Here the CDR3 DNA reads TGCAGTGCCCTCCAGGGATTTCAAAGTTCACCCCTCCACTTT. The rearrangement joins TRBV20-1 to TRBJ1-6, with a possible D match to TRBD1 (5 bases). CDR3 size: 14 residues. Per the germline V gene, CDR1 is DFQATT and CDR2 is SNEGSKA (reference sequence). V was cut by 6 bases and J by 9 bases, with 18 bases left in between.

The V and J genes are TRBV10-3 and TRBJ2-6, with 10 bases aligning to TRBD1. The CDR3 consists of 17 residues. Per the germline V gene, CDR1 is ENHRY and CDR2 is SYGVKD. J lost 1 base, V lost 8 bases, and 8 bases had no gene match. CDR3 coding DNA: TGTGCCATCCGCCCCGGGACAGGGGAATCTGGGGCCAACGTCCTGACTTTC. Amino acid sequence: CAIRPGTGESGANVLTF.

The sample holds many counts of this clonotype. The chain has TRBV29-1 and TRBJ2-3; D might be TRBD2 (6 bases). Germline V gene data show CDR1 as SQVTM and CDR2 as ANQGSEA. The CDR3 covers 16 residues. The V end lost 5 bases, the J end lost 0 bases, and 18 bases lay between the germline ends. The CDR3 nucleotides are TGCAGCGTTCTCGGAAGGGCGGGAAGAAGCACAGATACGCAGTATTTT. It is translated as CSVLGRAGRSTDTQYF.

The chain is built from TRBV27 and TRBJ2-5; D tentatively fits TRBD1 or TRBD2 (5 bases each). Between the trimmed V and J ends, which lost 5 bases and 7 bases, there was a span of 11 bases. The CDR3 is 12 amino acids. Germline CDR1 is MNHEY and CDR2 is SMNVEV (reference sequence). CDR3 loop: CASSRQRGTQYF. In DNA form, the CDR3 reads TGTGCCAGCAGTCGACAGAGGGGGACCCAGTACTTC.